The TCR beta chain under discussion was sequenced for a study of beta chain features in type 1 diabetes. Study-wide context: Healthy donors and patients showed comparable age, gender and cell yields.

This clone was counted a few times. The study reverse transcribed the entire isolated RNA, so it sequenced expressed TCRB transcripts. TCRdb's table, derived via immunoSEQ multiplex PCR, lists solely in-frame clones and lacks some. Here the sample spans hundreds of thousands of clones, around 15% being singletons. Sorting gave populations that all exceeded 98% purity. Sequenced material: naive CD4+ T cells from blood. This sequence originates from a man aged 18 to 30 in good health.

This CDR3 is CASSLYPAGYTF. CDR3 sequence (DNA): TGTGCCAGCAGCTTGTACCCCGCTGGCTACACCTTC. The chain has TRBV7-9 and TRBJ1-2; D not resolved. Per germline, CDR1 SEHNR and CDR2 FQNEAQ (reference sequence). The CDR3 has 12 amino acids. Trimming removed 3 bases at V and 7 bases at J, with 9 bases between.